This TCR beta chain is drawn from a study of T cell responses to AZD1222 COVID-19 vaccine. Study-level points and caveats: Donors skewed white British and female; clonal diversity was possibly underestimated. Spike-specific TCR breadth rose after two AZD1222 doses, and depth rose as well. Dominant at 160-218 and 743-854, vaccine-associated CD4 TCRs also spanned spike.

Germline values: CDR1 WNHNN, CDR2 SYGVQD (reference sequence). The CDR3 loop spans 17 amino acids. The ends were cut back, 7 bases at V and 4 bases at J, with 23 bases in the middle. Comment on this clone: Its antigen is unidentified.

The method was immunoSEQ multiplex PCR; TCRdb's version includes in-frame clones alone and lacks a portion of them. The sample records over 150,000 clones, around 89% being singletons. The source was peripheral blood, collected on day 0 of AZD1222 vaccination. The receptor's source is an adult in good health. The V and J genes are TRBV10-1 and TRBJ1-5; maybe TRBD1 (5 bases). CDR3 protein: CASIQILLGTANQPQHF. For the CDR3, the DNA is TGCGCCAGCATTCAAATACTTCTGGGGACCGCTAATCAGCCCCAGCATTTT.